A selection of T cell receptor beta chains follows, all from one sample in a study of CD8 T cells in Susac syndrome. In TCRdb, the immunoSEQ multiplex PCR reads were re-called with MiXCR into one record per CDR3 protein. The table lists 90,000 to 150,000 distinct CDR3 sequences, about 93% of them singletons. Sequencing input: CD4+ T cells from PBMCs. These TCRs come from a human donor in good health. The CDR3 runs from the conserved cysteine through the conserved F or W. A D gene is named only where the DNA matches it firmly. Rows give clone size only sometimes, using once, few, many, or a class for an expanded clone.

TGTGCCAGCAGCTTAGCGCTTCAGGGCCCTAAGAACACCGGGGAGCTGTTTTTT,CASSLALQGPKNTGELFF,TRBV7-9,TRBJ2-2,once,.
TGTGCCAGCAGTACCCCAGGCGGGATGACCTACGAGCAGTACTTC,CASSTPGGMTYEQYF,TRBV6-2/TRBV6-3,TRBJ2-7,once,.
TGCGCCAGCACAGACAGGGTTGAAAAACTGTTTTTT,CASTDRVEKLFF,TRBV10-2,TRBJ1-4,.,TRBD1
TGTGCCAGCAGCCCGTCTGTAGGGGGCGAGCAGTACTTC,CASSPSVGGEQYF,TRBV3-1,TRBJ2-7,.,.
TGCGCCAGCAATAGCGGGATCGGTGCCGGGGAGCTGTTTTTT,CASNSGIGAGELFF,TRBV5-1,TRBJ2-2,.,TRBD2
TGTGCCAGCAGCTTCAGAGTGATGATGAACACTGAAGCTTTCTTT,CASSFRVMMNTEAFF,TRBV12-3/TRBV12-4,TRBJ1-1,.,.
TGTGCCAGCAGCTTAGCAGGGGCGAACACCGGGGAGCTGTTTTTT,CASSLAGANTGELFF,TRBV7-9,TRBJ2-2,.,.
TGTGCCAGCAGGGAAATAGCGGTCACCGGGGAGCTGTTTTTT,CASREIAVTGELFF,TRBV2,TRBJ2-2,.,.
TGCGCCAGCAGCTTGGTAAGCGCAGCCTACGAGCAGTACTTC,CASSLVSAAYEQYF,TRBV5-1,TRBJ2-7,.,.
TGTGCGTCGGAGAGCTCTGGAAACACCATATATTTT,CASESSGNTIYF,TRBV6-2/TRBV6-3,TRBJ1-3,.,.
TGTGCCAGCAGCTATAGACCGCCGTGGGAGCAGTACTTC,CASSYRPPWEQYF,TRBV7-8,TRBJ2-7,.,.
TGTGCCAGTAGTCACGGCAGGGATCGGACTGAAGCTTTCTTT,CASSHGRDRTEAFF,TRBV19,TRBJ1-1,.,.
TGTGCCAGCAGCCCACAGGTCCGCCAAGAGACCCAGTACTTC,CASSPQVRQETQYF,TRBV11-1,TRBJ2-5,few,.
TGTGCCAGCAGCTTAAGAGGGGCTTATGCGGGCACAGATACGCAGTATTTT,CASSLRGAYAGTDTQYF,TRBV7-8,TRBJ2-3,.,.
TGTGCCACCAAAGGGGCGGGAGACCAAGAGACCCAGTACTTC,CATKGAGDQETQYF,TRBV24-1,TRBJ2-5,.,TRBD2
TGTGCCAGCAGCTTCAGGGGGACTAGCGCGAACACCGGGGAGCTGTTTTTT,CASSFRGTSANTGELFF,TRBV5-6,TRBJ2-2,.,TRBD2
.,CASSQEYKGLAGVRRADTQYF,TRBV3-1,TRBJ2-3,.,.
TGCGCCAGCAGTCAATCTTCGGGGGATTATGGCTACACCTTC,CASSQSSGDYGYTF,TRBV23-1,TRBJ1-2,.,.
TGTGCCAGCAGCCGTACAGGGGGGAATCAGCCCCAGCATTTT,CASSRTGGNQPQHF,TRBV3-1,TRBJ1-5,few,TRBD1
TGTGCCAGCAGCGTAGGATCCCAGGGAATCCAGTTCTTC,CASSVGSQGIQFF,TRBV7-3,TRBJ2-1,.,.
TGCGCCAGCAGCCTTCTGGGCAGGGCGCAGGAGACCCAGTACTTC,CASSLLGRAQETQYF,TRBV5-1,TRBJ2-5,once,.
TGCAGTGCTTCCTTTTTAGGAACCTATGGCTACACCTTC,CSASFLGTYGYTF,TRBV20-1,TRBJ1-2,.,.
TGCGCCAGCAGTCAATCGAGGTGTAGGACAGGGGGGGGGACCCAGTACTTC,CASSQSRCRTGGGTQYF,TRBV23-1,TRBJ2-5,.,TRBD1
TGTGCCAGCAGCTTAGAAGGGACAGGGATCGAGCAGTACTTC,CASSLEGTGIEQYF,TRBV7-9,TRBJ2-7,.,TRBD1
TGTGCCAGCAGTTTCGGAGGGTCACAAGAGACCCAGTACTTC,CASSFGGSQETQYF,TRBV7-9,TRBJ2-5,.,.
TGTGCCAGCAGCCCCGGTCCGCCTGAAGCTTTCTTT,CASSPGPPEAFF,TRBV7-8,TRBJ1-1,.,.
TGTGCCAGCAGAAAGGGGGAGTTTAGCAATCAGCCCCAGCATTTT,CASRKGEFSNQPQHF,TRBV2,TRBJ1-5,.,.
TGCAGTGCTAGATTACTACGGGGACAGGGAAATCAGCCCCAGCATTTT,CSARLLRGQGNQPQHF,TRBV20-1,TRBJ1-5,.,TRBD1
TGTGCCAGCAGTGTAACAGGGGGCTCCTACAATGAGCAGTTCTTC,CASSVTGGSYNEQFF,TRBV6-4,TRBJ2-1,few,TRBD1
TGTGCCAGCAGCTTTGGCCCCCAGGATTTCGCAGATACGCAGTATTTT,CASSFGPQDFADTQYF,TRBV7-9,TRBJ2-3,.,.
TGTGCCAGCAGCTTAATCGTCTCTGGGGCCAACGTCCTGACTTTC,CASSLIVSGANVLTF,TRBV5-8,TRBJ2-6,once,.
TGCAGCGTCCTACCGCGGGGTTCAGCTGGGGCCAACGTCCTGACTTTC,CSVLPRGSAGANVLTF,TRBV29-1,TRBJ2-6,.,.
TGTGCCAGCAGCAGGGGGCCGGGACTAAATTTCAAGCAGTACTTC,CASSRGPGLNFKQYF,TRBV7-2,TRBJ2-7,.,.
TGTGCCAGCAGCTCGGGACTAGCGGGAGGCAATGAGCAGTTCTTC,CASSSGLAGGNEQFF,TRBV7-9,TRBJ2-1,.,TRBD2
TGTGCCAGCAGCCGGACTAGCAGCTCTGGGGCCAACGTCCTGACTTTC,CASSRTSSSGANVLTF,TRBV3-1,TRBJ2-6,.,TRBD2
TGTGCCAGCAGTTCAGCTGGACTAGCGGGAAGAAGGAGTGAGCAGTTCTTC,CASSSAGLAGRRSEQFF,TRBV6-5,TRBJ2-1,.,TRBD2
TGTGCCAGCAGCTTAGACTTTGCGTATGGCTACACCTTC,CASSLDFAYGYTF,TRBV7-9,TRBJ1-2,.,.
TGTGCCAGCAGTTTGGGACTAGCGGGAGTCGCGCAGTATTTT,CASSLGLAGVAQYF,TRBV28,TRBJ2-3,.,TRBD2
TGTGCCTGGAGTGTGGCGAACACCGGGGAGCTGTTTTTT,CAWSVANTGELFF,TRBV30,TRBJ2-2,few,.
TGTGCCAGCAGAAAGAGGGGCACCGGGGAGCTGTTTTTT,CASRKRGTGELFF,TRBV27,TRBJ2-2,.,.
TGTGCCAGCAGTTGGGGGGGCAATCAGCCCCAGCATTTT,CASSWGGNQPQHF,TRBV27,TRBJ1-5,.,.
TGTGCCAGCAGTTTAGCTAGCGCTAGCACAGATACGCAGTATTTT,CASSLASASTDTQYF,TRBV12-3/TRBV12-4,TRBJ2-3,.,.
TGTGCCAGCAGCTTGGGGAAAATCACAGATACGCAGTATTTT,CASSLGKITDTQYF,TRBV7-3,TRBJ2-3,few,.